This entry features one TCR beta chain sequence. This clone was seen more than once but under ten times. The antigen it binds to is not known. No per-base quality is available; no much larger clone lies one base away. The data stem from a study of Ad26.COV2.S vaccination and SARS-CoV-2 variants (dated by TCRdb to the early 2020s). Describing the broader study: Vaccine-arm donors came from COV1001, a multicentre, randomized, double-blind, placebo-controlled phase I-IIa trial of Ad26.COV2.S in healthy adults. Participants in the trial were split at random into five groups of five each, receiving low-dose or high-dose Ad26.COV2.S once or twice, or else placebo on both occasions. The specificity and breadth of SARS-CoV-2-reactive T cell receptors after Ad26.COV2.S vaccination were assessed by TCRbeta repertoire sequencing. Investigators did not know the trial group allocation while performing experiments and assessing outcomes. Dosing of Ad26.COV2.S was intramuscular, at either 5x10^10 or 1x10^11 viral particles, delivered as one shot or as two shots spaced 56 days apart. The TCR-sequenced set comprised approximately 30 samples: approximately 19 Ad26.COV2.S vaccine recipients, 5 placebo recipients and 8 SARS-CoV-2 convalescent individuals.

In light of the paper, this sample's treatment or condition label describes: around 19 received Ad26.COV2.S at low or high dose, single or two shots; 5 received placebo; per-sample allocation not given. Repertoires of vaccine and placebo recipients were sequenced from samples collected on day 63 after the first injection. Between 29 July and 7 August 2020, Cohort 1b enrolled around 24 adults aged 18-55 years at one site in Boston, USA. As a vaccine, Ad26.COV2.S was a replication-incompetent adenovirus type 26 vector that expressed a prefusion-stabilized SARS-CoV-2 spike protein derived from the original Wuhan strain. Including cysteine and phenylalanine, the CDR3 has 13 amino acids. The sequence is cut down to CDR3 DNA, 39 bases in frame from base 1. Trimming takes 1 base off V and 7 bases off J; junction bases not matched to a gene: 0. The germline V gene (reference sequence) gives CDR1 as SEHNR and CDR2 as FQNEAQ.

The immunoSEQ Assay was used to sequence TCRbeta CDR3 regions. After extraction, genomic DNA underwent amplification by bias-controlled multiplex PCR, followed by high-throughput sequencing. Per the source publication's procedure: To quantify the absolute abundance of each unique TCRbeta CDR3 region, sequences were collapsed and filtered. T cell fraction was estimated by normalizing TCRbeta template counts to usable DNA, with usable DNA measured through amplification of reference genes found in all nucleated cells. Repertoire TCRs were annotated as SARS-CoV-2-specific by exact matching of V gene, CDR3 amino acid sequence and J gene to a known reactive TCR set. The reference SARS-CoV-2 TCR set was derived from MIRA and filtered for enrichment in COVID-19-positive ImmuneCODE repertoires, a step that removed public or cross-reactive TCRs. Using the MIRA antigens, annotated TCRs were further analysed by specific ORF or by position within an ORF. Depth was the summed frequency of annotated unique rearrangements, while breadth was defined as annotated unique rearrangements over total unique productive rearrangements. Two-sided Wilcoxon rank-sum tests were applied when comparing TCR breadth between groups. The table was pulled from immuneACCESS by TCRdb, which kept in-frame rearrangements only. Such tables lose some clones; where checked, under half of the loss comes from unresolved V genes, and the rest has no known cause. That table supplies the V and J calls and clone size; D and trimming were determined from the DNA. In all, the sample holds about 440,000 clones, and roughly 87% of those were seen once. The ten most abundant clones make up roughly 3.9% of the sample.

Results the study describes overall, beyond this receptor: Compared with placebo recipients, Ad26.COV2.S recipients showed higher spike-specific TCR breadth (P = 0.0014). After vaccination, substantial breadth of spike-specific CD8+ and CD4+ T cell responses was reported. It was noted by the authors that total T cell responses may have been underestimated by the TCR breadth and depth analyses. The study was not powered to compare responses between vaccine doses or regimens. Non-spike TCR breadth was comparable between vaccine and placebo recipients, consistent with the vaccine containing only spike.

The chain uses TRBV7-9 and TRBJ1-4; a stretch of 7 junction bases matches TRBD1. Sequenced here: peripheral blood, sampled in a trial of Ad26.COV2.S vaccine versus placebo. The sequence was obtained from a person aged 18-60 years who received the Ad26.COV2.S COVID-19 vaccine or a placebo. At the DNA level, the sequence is TGTGCCAGCAGCTTAGGACAGGGTGAAAAACTGTTTTTT. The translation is CASSLGQGEKLFF.